This T cell receptor beta chain was sequenced during a study of long-term antiretroviral therapy in people with HIV. Running of the v3.0 immunoSEQ assay took place at survey level. Sequencing was performed with immunoSEQ multiplex PCR; in TCRdb, only in-frame clones are kept and a portion is missing. This sample yields roughly 35,000 clones, of which roughly 85% are seen a single time; almost 4.5% belongs to the top ten. The study, taken as a whole, reports: Post-ART, diversity grew, though it stayed under transplant donor control levels. Repertoires from HIV showed CDR3 length ranges narrower than those of controls.

The study used samples holding about 0.9-11 million cryopreserved PBMC before DNA extraction. In regard to this clone: Its cognate antigen is unknown.

The germline V gene has CDR1 MDHEN and CDR2 SYDVKM. Trimming stripped 2 bases from V and 1 base from J, with 12 bases between. This CDR3 has 15 residues. This specimen consisted of unsorted PBMCs, obtained about 3.5 years after starting antiretroviral therapy. The chain is built from TRBV28 and TRBJ2-7; the D call may be TRBD1 or TRBD2 (5 bases each). The origin of this receptor is a man between 18 and 29 years old with HIV. CDR3 bases: TGTGCCAGCAGTTTAGGGGGACGAACATCCTACGAGCAGTACTTC. Encoded protein: CASSLGGRTSYEQYF.